The entry below gives a single TCR beta chain sequence along with its context. The antigen is not known. The assay was immunoSEQ multiplex PCR, and TCRdb's table has in-frame clones only and misses some. The sample shows some 35,000 clones, about two thirds of them seen only once. This entry is derived from a study of cytotoxic CD8 clonotypes in ibrutinib-treated CLL. Study-wide findings and caveats: Shared public clonotypes were rare, and on treatment they either got smaller or stayed the same.

This CDR3 comprises 16 residues. From germline, CDR1 is LNHDA and CDR2 SQIVND (reference sequence). The trim removed 4 bases at V and 0 bases at J, leaving 5 bases unmatched. The chain is built from TRBV19 and TRBJ2-2, with 7 bases lining up with TRBD2. This sequence was found in a human donor with chronic lymphocytic leukemia. The sequencing used PBMCs, collected at disease progression, from a patient treated with ibrutinib. CDR3 nucleotides: TGTGCCAGTAGTACCACTAGCGCACCGAACACCGGGGAGCTGTTTTTT. Translation: CASSTTSAPNTGELFF.